This T cell receptor (beta chain) stems from a study of cytomegalovirus exposure and HLA in healthy donors. Regarding this clone: The antigen remains undetermined.

Germline values: CDR1 LGHNA, CDR2 YSLEER. There are 17 residues in the CDR3. V dropped 0 bases and J dropped 4; count of bases not matched to a gene: 7. Study conclusions and caveats: Many donors carried some public TCRs, although rarity characterized most TCR sequences.

TCRdb's copy holds only in-frame clones and misses some; the assay was immunoSEQ multiplex PCR. The data show some 98,000 clones, roughly 87% seen once. Source material: PBMCs. The clonotype comes from a man between 18 and 35 years old in good health and CMV-seropositive. V usage is TRBV4-3 and J usage is TRBJ2-3; the match to TRBD2 covers 10 bases. The CDR3 protein is CASSQEPSGGAPDTQYF. The CDR3, as DNA: TGCGCCAGCAGCCAAGAGCCTAGCGGGGGCGCACCAGATACGCAGTATTTT.